The 5 T cell receptor beta chains below come from one sample, sequenced in a study of OX40 agonist ivuxolimab in advanced cancers. Only in-frame clones appear in the TCRdb table, and some are missing; sequencing was by immunoSEQ multiplex PCR. Of some 91,000 clones listed, 87% are singletons. The material sequenced was CD4+ or CD8+ T cells sorted from blood, taken in a trial of the OX40 agonist ivuxolimab. The source of these receptors is an adult with an advanced solid tumor such as melanoma, head and neck, liver or kidney cancer.

The chain uses TRBV6-4 and TRBJ1-5; D call uncertain. Germline-derived CDR1 and CDR2 are MRHNA and SNTAGT. Trimming cost V 3 bases and J 0 bases, with 9 bases left between them. The CDR3 extends over 15 amino acids. CDR3 DNA: TGTGCCAGCAGTGAAGAGTTGAATAGCAATCAGCCCCAGCATTTT. Protein sequence: CASSEELNSNQPQHF.

The chain carries TRBV12-5 and TRBJ2-7, with 14 bases aligning to TRBD2. The J segment lost 3 bases and the V segment lost 6 bases, leaving 7 bases of the junction unmatched. Germline CDR1 is LGHNT and CDR2 is FRNRAP. The CDR3 length is 16 residues. CDR3 in amino acids: CASGQGTSGSGYEQYV. The CDR3 coding sequence is TGTGCTAGTGGACAAGGGACTAGCGGGAGTGGCTACGAGCAGTACGTC.

V and J are TRBV5-8 and TRBJ2-7; tentative D call: TRBD1 (5 bases). Trimming left V 4 bases short and J 3 bases short, with 17 bases between. The CDR3 totals 15 residues. CDR1 is SGHTS and CDR2 is YDEGEE in the germline V gene. The CDR3 loop is CASSLGQGAFYEQYF. The DNA for the CDR3 is TGTGCCAGCAGCCTGGGGCAGGGTGCTTTCTACGAGCAGTACTTC.

The chain carries TRBV5-1 and TRBJ2-3; 10 bases fit TRBD2. CDR1 is SGHRS, CDR2 YFSETQ, per germline. V was pared by 0 bases and J by 5 bases, with 9 bases of the junction left unmatched. The CDR3 covers 17 residues. The CDR3 region has the DNA TGCGCCAGCAGCTTGGATCCAGCGGGAGGGGTTGGAGATACGCAGTATTTT. Translation: CASSLDPAGGVGDTQYF. The complete variable domain, with remaining parts taken from reference TRBV5-1 and TRBJ2-3, reads KAGVTQTPRYLIKTRGQQVTLSCSPISGHRSVSWYQQTPGQGLQFLFEYFSETQRNKGNFPGRFSGRQFSNSRSEMNVSTLELGDSALYLCASSLDPAGGVGDTQYFGPGTRLTVL.

This chain joins TRBV5-1 and TRBJ2-3, with D hard to call. CDR3 size: 14 residues. Trimming pared 3 bases from V and 0 bases from J, leaving 8 bases between. CDR1 and CDR2 from the germline V gene are SGHRS and YFSETQ. For the CDR3, the DNA is TGCGCCAGCAGCTCCTTATCTAGCACAGATACGCAGTATTTT. It yields the protein CASSSLSSTDTQYF.